This TCR beta chain came from a study of graft-versus-host responses after intestinal transplantation. Data came from immunoSEQ multiplex PCR; TCRdb stores just in-frame clones and leaves some out. The sample contains under 130,000 clones, 80% to 95% of which appear only once. V was clipped by 4 bases and J by 6 bases, with 17 bases between them. This CDR3 contains 14 residues. CDR1 is SGHRS and CDR2 is YFSETQ in the germline V gene. Worth noting for this clone: Its specificity is not known.

The study, taken as a whole, reports: Among recipient marrow samples, GvH clones were found; some appeared first in ileum or blood.

Sequenced material: unstimulated CD8+ T cells sorted from spleen or lymph node cells, taken before intestinal transplant. This chain uses TRBV5-1 with TRBJ2-7; a possible D gene is TRBD1 (6 bases). This receptor was obtained from a human donor who received an intestinal transplant. As DNA, the CDR3 is TGCGCCAGCAGCCAAGCTACAGGGCGGAGCGAGCAGTACTTC. Translated: CASSQATGRSEQYF.